A selection of T cell receptor beta chains follows, all from one sample in a study of regulatory T cells in long-lasting Graves disease. Each CDR3 protein is one row after TCRdb ran MiXCR on the multiplex PCR reads. The data contain 400,000 to 500,000 distinct CDR3 sequences, approximately 22% of them seen just once; the ten biggest clones take up 13% to 15%. This material consisted of peripheral blood mononuclear cells (PBMCs), taken when the disease was refractory, from a patient treated with antithyroid drugs. Receptors were obtained from a female donor with Graves disease. The CDR3 runs from the conserved cysteine through the conserved F or W. The D gene is left open where the match is weak. Not all rows give a size; the values are once, few, many and, for expanded clones, a class.

cdr3_aa cdr3_nt d_call j_call clone_size v_call
CSASNRGIQETQYF TGCAGTGCTAGTAACAGGGGGATCCAAGAGACCCAGTACTTC TRBD1 TRBJ2-5 many TRBV20-1
CASSSRGGTNTGELFF TGTGCCAGCAGCTCGCGCGGGGGGACGAACACCGGGGAGCTGTTTTTT TRBD2 TRBJ2-2 - TRBV9
CASERRGGLTTNEKLFF TGTGCCAGCGAAAGAAGGGGGGGGTTGACAACTAATGAAAAACTGTTTTTT - TRBJ1-4 many TRBV6-1
CASSPVAPPITGTGSGNTIYF TGTGCCAGCAGTCCCGTAGCCCCTCCCATAACCGGGACAGGGTCTGGAAACACCATATATTTT TRBD1 TRBJ1-3 few TRBV28
CASSNGTGRSETQYF TGTGCCAGCAGCAACGGGACAGGGCGGTCAGAGACCCAGTACTTC TRBD1 TRBJ2-5 many TRBV11-2
CASSIMRGAEAFF TGTGCCAGTAGTATCATGCGGGGCGCTGAAGCTTTCTTT - TRBJ1-1 few TRBV19
CASTPDELVQYF TGTGCCAGCACGCCCGATGAGCTTGTGCAGTACTTC - TRBJ2-7 many TRBV2
CASSWSGRASETQYF TGTGCCAGCAGTTGGAGCGGGAGGGCATCAGAGACCCAGTACTTC TRBD2 TRBJ2-5 many TRBV28
CASSPRQPATNEKLFF TGTGCCAGCAGCCCACGACAGCCTGCAACTAATGAAAAACTGTTTTTT - TRBJ1-4 many TRBV12-3/TRBV12-4
CASSFLQNGLAYEQYF TGTGCCAGCAGTTTCCTCCAGAATGGACTAGCCTACGAGCAGTACTTC TRBD2 TRBJ2-7 - TRBV27
CASSLGKLYEQYF TGTGCCAGCAGTCTGGGGAAGCTATACGAGCAGTACTTC - TRBJ2-7 - TRBV6-1
CASSSAWTSGSYNEQFF TGTGCCAGCAGTTCAGCTTGGACTAGCGGGAGTTACAATGAGCAGTTCTTC TRBD2 TRBJ2-1 - TRBV28
CASSLGGQRGEKLFF TGTGCCAGCAGCTTGGGGGGACAGCGGGGTGAAAAACTGTTTTTT TRBD1 TRBJ1-4 - TRBV7-2
CASMTATPTNYGYTF TGTGCCAGTATGACAGCAACCCCTACTAACTATGGCTACACCTTC - TRBJ1-2 - TRBV19
CASSYSVRNIQYF TGTGCCAGCAGTTACTCCGTGAGGAACATTCAGTACTTC - TRBJ2-4 many TRBV6-2/TRBV6-3
CASSFQGAPRTEAFF TGTGCCAGCAGCTTTCAGGGGGCGCCCAGGACTGAAGCTTTCTTT TRBD1 TRBJ1-1 few TRBV5-4
CSARAHSTGELFF TGCAGTGCTAGAGCCCACAGCACCGGGGAGCTGTTTTTT - TRBJ2-2 - TRBV20-1
CASSSWTSGSNEQFF TGTGCCAGCAGCAGTTGGACTAGCGGGAGTAATGAGCAGTTCTTC TRBD2 TRBJ2-1 - TRBV6-1
CSVGTADFYGYTF TGCAGCGTAGGAACTGCTGATTTCTATGGCTACACCTTC - TRBJ1-2 - TRBV29-1
CASSPADSYEQYF TGTGCCAGCAGCCCCGCAGATTCCTACGAGCAGTACTTC - TRBJ2-7 many TRBV7-9
CATSDPGGSDIQYF TGTGCCACCAGTGATCCCGGGGGGTCGGACATTCAGTACTTC TRBD2 TRBJ2-4 few TRBV24-1
CASGLAGPHPTNEQYF TGTGCCAGCGGACTAGCGGGGCCTCATCCGACCAACGAGCAGTACTTC TRBD2 TRBJ2-7 many TRBV6-1
CSARPLPGQAYSTDTQYF TGCAGTGCTAGGCCTCTACCGGGACAGGCCTATAGCACAGATACGCAGTATTTT TRBD1 TRBJ2-3 - TRBV20-1
CASSFSLAVSSYEQYF TGTGCCAGCAGTTTTTCACTAGCGGTTAGCTCCTACGAGCAGTACTTC TRBD2 TRBJ2-7 many TRBV28
CASSSLGVSEAFF TGCGCCAGCAGCTCCCTCGGGGTATCTGAAGCTTTCTTT - TRBJ1-1 - TRBV5-1
CASGLGSRQGRGSNQPQHF TGTGCTAGTGGTTTGGGGAGTCGGCAGGGGCGGGGTAGCAATCAGCCCCAGCATTTT - TRBJ1-5 - TRBV12-5
CASSMRRKETQYF TGTGCCAGCAGTATGCGAAGAAAAGAGACCCAGTACTTC - TRBJ2-5 many TRBV27
CATTPSGRGPEQYF TGTGCCACTACCCCTAGCGGGAGGGGACCCGAGCAGTACTTC TRBD2 TRBJ2-7 many TRBV6-1
CSARVSGRESETQYF TGCAGTGCTAGAGTTAGCGGGAGGGAAAGTGAGACCCAGTACTTC TRBD2 TRBJ2-5 many TRBV20-1
CASSLAHGNTIYF TGTGCCAGCAGTTTGGCACACGGAAACACCATATATTTT - TRBJ1-3 many TRBV12-3/TRBV12-4
CASSQDRAANQPQHF TGTGCCAGCAGCCAAGATAGGGCAGCAAATCAGCCCCAGCATTTT - TRBJ1-5 many TRBV3-1
CASPSDRGLTEAFF TGTGCCAGTCCCTCGGACAGGGGGCTTACTGAAGCTTTCTTT TRBD1 TRBJ1-1 many TRBV2
CASSLGGAGRQETQYF TGTGCCAGCAGCTTAGGAGGGGCAGGCCGACAAGAGACCCAGTACTTC - TRBJ2-5 - TRBV11-1
CASSPGESVQETQYF TGTGCCAGCAGTCCGGGAGAGAGTGTCCAAGAGACCCAGTACTTC - TRBJ2-5 many TRBV28
CASSQVLQGGRDDNYGYTF TGCGCCAGCAGCCAAGTCCTTCAGGGAGGTCGAGACGACAACTATGGCTACACCTTC - TRBJ1-2 - TRBV4-1
CASSYGGLDKETQYF TGTGCCAGCAGCTACGGGGGACTGGATAAAGAGACCCAGTACTTC - TRBJ2-5 - TRBV7-9
CASSQFSGFSEAFF TGTGCCAGCAGCCAATTTTCAGGGTTCTCTGAAGCTTTCTTT - TRBJ1-1 few TRBV14
CASSYSSWGVSGNTIYF TGTGCCAGCAGTTACTCGAGCTGGGGAGTCTCTGGAAACACCATATATTTT - TRBJ1-3 - TRBV6-2/TRBV6-3
CASSYFEGQGGPWEQYF TGTGCCAGCAGTTACTTTGAGGGACAGGGAGGCCCCTGGGAGCAGTACTTC TRBD1 TRBJ2-7 few TRBV6-9
CATSRGQTSGANVLTF TGTGCCACCAGCAGAGGACAAACCTCTGGGGCCAACGTCCTGACTTTC - TRBJ2-6 few TRBV15
CASSLAGTSVQETQYF TGCGCCAGCAGCTTGGCCGGGACTAGCGTTCAAGAGACCCAGTACTTC TRBD2 TRBJ2-5 - TRBV5-1
CASSPMGNEQFF TGTGCCAGCAGTCCTATGGGAAATGAGCAGTTCTTC - TRBJ2-1 - TRBV27
CASSPGTGFEDEQFF TGTGCCAGCAGCCCCGGGACAGGTTTTGAGGATGAGCAGTTCTTC TRBD1 TRBJ2-1 - TRBV6-2/TRBV6-3
CASSLEGQGLYEQYF TGTGCCAGCAGCTTGGAAGGACAGGGTCTCTACGAGCAGTACTTC TRBD1 TRBJ2-7 few TRBV7-2
CASSQDRTQNQPQHF TGTGCCAGCAGCCAGGACAGGACCCAAAATCAGCCCCAGCATTTT TRBD1 TRBJ1-5 many TRBV2
CASARGSSGNTIYF TGTGCCAGTGCTCGAGGGAGCTCTGGAAACACCATATATTTT - TRBJ1-3 few TRBV19
CASSQGRTTYEQYF TGTGCCAGCAGCCAGGGGAGGACGACCTACGAGCAGTACTTC - TRBJ2-7 few TRBV14
CASSVGTGGLTYEQYF TGTGCCAGCAGCGTAGGGACAGGAGGCCTAACCTACGAGCAGTACTTC TRBD1 TRBJ2-7 few TRBV9